These 21 T cell receptor beta chains originate from one sample sequenced in a study of blood T cells in healthy people across ages (dated by TCRdb to about 2015). The library was generated by 5' RACE. For sequencing, an Illumina HiSeq 2500 was employed. The second PCR ran for about 6 to 12 cycles and used a J-beta primer mix along with a sample-barcoded 5' primer. TCRdb trimmed public reads at Q25 via fastp, called clones via MiXCR and kept in-frame beta chains. CDR3 protein duplicates are merged, each entry listing the most common genes and DNA. The sample data list more than 800,000 distinct CDR3 sequences, and roughly 26% of these were observed just once. 15% to 20% of the sample is held by the ten biggest clonotypes. Specimen: blood. These receptor sequences come from an elderly woman in good health.

The genes are TRBV7-2 and TRBJ2-7; 10 nucleotides line up with TRBD2. V trimming: 5 bases; J trimming: 7 bases; junction bases outside the gene matches: 11. Germline V lookup: CDR1 SGHTA, CDR2 FQGNSA. The CDR3 consists of 15 residues. DNA for the CDR3: TGTGCCAGCAGCCAGAGCGGGGGGGGTTACAATGAGCAGTACTTC. It yields the protein CASSQSGGGYNEQYF.

The chain employs TRBV15 and TRBJ1-1, with a tentative D call TRBD1 (5 bases). This CDR3 contains 14 residues. V lost 4 bases to trimming and J lost 5 bases, with 14 bases between them. Germline V gene sequence: CDR1 LNHNV, CDR2 YYDKDF (reference sequence). CDR3 amino acids: CATSKDSLRTEAFF. CDR3 in DNA: TGTGCCACCAGCAAAGACAGTCTGAGGACTGAAGCTTTCTTT.

This clonotype was found a few times. The V call is TRBV7-9, the J call TRBJ1-4; D uncertain. The V gene's germline CDR1 is SEHNR and CDR2 FQNEAQ (reference sequence). V shed 1 base and J shed 1 base, with 7 bases lying between them. The CDR3 consists of 15 residues. The CDR3 region has the DNA TGTGCCAGCAGCTTAGACACTGGAACTAATGAAAAACTGTTTTTT. Its translation: CASSLDTGTNEKLFF.

This clonotype was observed many times. J is TRBJ2-5 and V is TRBV5-1, with TRBD1 as a possible D gene (6 bases). Deletions cut 2 bases from V and 1 base from J, with 15 bases between. The CDR3 is made up of 16 amino acids. Germline V gene data show CDR1 as SGHRS and CDR2 as YFSETQ. The DNA for the CDR3 is TGCGCCAGCAGCTTAACCGCAGGGGTACCCCAAGAGACCCAGTACTTC. Translating gives CASSLTAGVPQETQYF.

CDR3 loop: CSARDPPRGEQYF. DNA for the CDR3: TGCAGTGCTAGAGATCCGCCAAGGGGCGAGCAGTACTTC. This rearrangement joins TRBV20-1 to TRBJ2-7, with D tentatively TRBD1 (5 bases). The germline V and J ends were trimmed by 0 bases and 6 bases, with 12 bases remaining between them. The CDR3 spans 13 residues. CDR1 and CDR2 from the germline V gene are DFQATT and SNEGSKA (reference sequence).

The chain has TRBV12-3 or TRBV12-4 and TRBJ2-5; the match to TRBD2 covers 10 bases. V dropped 4 bases and J dropped 11; count of bases not matched to a gene: 10. The length of the CDR3 is 14 residues. DNA for the CDR3: TGTGCCAGCAGTTATAGCGGGGGGTCGAATGAGCAGTACTTC. Translation: CASSYSGGSNEQYF.

This sequence joins TRBV7-6 and TRBJ2-6, with D maybe TRBD2 (6 bases). This CDR3 is 18 amino acids long. V dropped 5 bases and J dropped 2 bases, with 19 bases sitting between them. Per germline, CDR1 SGHVS and CDR2 FNYEAQ. The CDR3 bases are TGTGCCAGCAGCCCCGAACACGGCGGGAATGCTGGGGCCAACGTCCTGACTTTC. Protein: CASSPEHGGNAGANVLTF.

This sequence joins TRBV7-9 and TRBJ2-3; D might be TRBD1 (6 bases). Deletions cut 5 bases from V and 7 bases from J, with 10 bases between. The V gene's germline CDR1 is SEHNR and CDR2 FQNEAQ (reference sequence). This CDR3 is 12 amino acids long. CDR3 residues: CASSSTGYTQYF. The CDR3 nucleotides are TGTGCCAGCAGCAGCACAGGGTATACGCAGTATTTT.

This clonotype was recorded many times. The J gene is TRBJ2-6, the V gene TRBV12-3 or TRBV12-4, with no clear D. This CDR3 is 16 amino acids long. V dropped 7 bases and J dropped 2 bases, with 15 bases sitting between them. The CDR3: CASTLSGSAGANVLTF. The CDR3 nucleotides are TGTGCCAGCACCTTGTCTGGGTCCGCTGGGGCCAACGTCCTGACTTTC.

This clonotype was recorded many times. This rearrangement joins TRBV20-1 to TRBJ2-5; 11 bases align to TRBD2. CDR1 is DFQATT and CDR2 is SNEGSKA in the germline V gene (reference sequence). V dropped 6 bases and J dropped 5; count of bases not matched to a gene: 5. CDR3 length equals 13 residues. In DNA form, the CDR3 reads TGCAGTGCCACTAGCGGGGGAGGGGAGACCCAGTACTTC. It translates to CSATSGGGETQYF.

This clonotype was counted a single time. The chain has TRBV20-1 and TRBJ2-2; the D gene is possibly TRBD2 (5 bases). The CDR3 runs to 15 residues. Trimming left V 0 bases short and J 5 bases short, with 13 bases between. Germline assignment: CDR1 DFQATT and CDR2 SNEGSKA (reference sequence). The CDR3 sequence: CSARDSGVDTGELFF. The CDR3, as DNA: TGCAGTGCTAGAGATTCCGGGGTGGATACCGGGGAGCTGTTTTTT.

This chain joins TRBV7-8 and TRBJ2-7, with TRBD1 matching 11 bases. Trimming cost V 0 bases and J 0 bases; bases outside gene matches: 7. Germline V gene sequence: CDR1 SGHVS, CDR2 FQNEAQ. The CDR3 spans 18 residues. The CDR3 bases are TGTGCCAGCAGCTTAGCAGGACAGGGGGCTGCGATCTCCTACGAGCAGTACTTC. Its translation is CASSLAGQGAAISYEQYF.

The J gene is TRBJ2-1, the V gene TRBV28, with 7 bases matching TRBD1. Losses at the gene ends were 8 bases for V and 5 bases for J; bases not matched to a gene: 6. The germline gives CDR1 MDHEN, CDR2 SYDVKM. CDR3 length: 13 amino acids. The CDR3 region has the DNA TGTGCCAGCGTGAGGGACAGACACAATGAGCAGTTCTTC. This translates into CASVRDRHNEQFF.

The chain is built from TRBV4-3 and TRBJ2-3; 8 bases are a match to TRBD2. Trimming took 4 bases from V and 1 from J; bases not matched to a gene: 4. CDR1 LGHNA and CDR2 YSLEER come from the germline V gene. CDR3 size: 15 residues. CDR3 in amino acids: CASSLSGVGTDTQYF. The DNA for the CDR3 is TGCGCCAGCAGCCTTAGCGGGGTGGGCACAGATACGCAGTATTTT.

A word on this clonotype: A much larger clone sits a single nucleotide away, making a read error possible. The chain carries TRBV6-6 and TRBJ2-1; unclear D gene. The CDR3 loop spans 15 amino acids. CDR1 MNHNY and CDR2 SVGAGI come from the germline V gene (reference sequence). Trimming took off 0 bases at V and 13 bases at J, with 19 bases between the two ends. The CDR3 here is CASSYSGSEQETQFF. The DNA of the CDR3 is TGTGCCAGCAGTTACTCGGGGTCAGAACAAGAGACCCAGTTCTTC.

This clonotype was detected ten times or more. The chain recombines TRBV20-1 with TRBJ2-7; 9 bases map to TRBD1. The ends lost 4 bases at V and 1 base at J; junction bases unmatched: 11. The CDR3 contains 16 residues. The germline CDR1 and CDR2 sequences are DFQATT and SNEGSKA (reference sequence). CDR3 region: CSAIDRGSKKSYEQYF. In DNA form, the CDR3 reads TGCAGTGCTATCGACAGGGGGAGCAAGAAATCCTACGAGCAGTACTTC.

Here the CDR3 reads CASSHTGLAGNEQFF. The CDR3 DNA follows: TGCGCCAGCAGCCACACGGGACTAGCGGGAAATGAGCAGTTCTTC. The chain links TRBV5-1 to TRBJ2-1; 13 bases fit TRBD2. J was trimmed by 7 bases and V by 4 bases; bases with no gene match: 5. The germline V gene has CDR1 SGHRS and CDR2 YFSETQ. The CDR3 spans 15 residues.

The chain is built from TRBV12-3 or TRBV12-4 and TRBJ2-3; TRBD2 matches at 9 bases. The CDR3 has 16 residues. Trimming took 2 bases from V and 2 from J; bases not matched to a gene: 5. CDR3 sequence reads: CASSLRSGGYTDTQYF. CDR3 bases: TGTGCCAGCAGTTTAAGAAGCGGGGGGTACACAGATACGCAGTATTTT.

A word on this clonotype: One end of the junction is discordant with germline, which a read error may explain. The rearrangement links TRBV9 to TRBJ1-1, with TRBD1 identical over 10 bases. CDR3 length: 15 amino acids. The germline V gene encodes CDR1 SGDLS and CDR2 YYNGEE. CDR3 coding DNA: TGTGCCAGCAGCATCGGACAGGGGGGGAACACTGAAGCTTTGTTT. Translation: CASSIGQGGNTEALF.

On this clonotype itself: With a much larger clone just one base away, this may be a read error. The chain uses TRBV4-3 and TRBJ1-2; D is ambiguous. V gave up 1 base and J gave up 6 bases, with 9 bases separating them. The CDR3 has 13 amino acids. Germline V lookup: CDR1 LGHNA, CDR2 YSLEER. CDR3 amino acids: CASSQVRAHGYTF. The DNA of the CDR3 is TGCGCCAGCAGCCAAGTGCGAGCCCATGGCTACACCTTC.

The DNA of the CDR3 is TGCAGTGCTGGATCCGAATGGGGCCGCAGAGATGAGCAGTTCTTC. This sequence encodes CSAGSEWGRRDEQFF. The chain links TRBV20-1 to TRBJ2-1; possible D gene TRBD1, 5 bases. CDR3 length: 15 amino acids. The germline CDR1 and CDR2 sequences are DFQATT and SNEGSKA (reference sequence). Trimming stripped 5 bases from V and 8 bases from J, with 22 bases between.